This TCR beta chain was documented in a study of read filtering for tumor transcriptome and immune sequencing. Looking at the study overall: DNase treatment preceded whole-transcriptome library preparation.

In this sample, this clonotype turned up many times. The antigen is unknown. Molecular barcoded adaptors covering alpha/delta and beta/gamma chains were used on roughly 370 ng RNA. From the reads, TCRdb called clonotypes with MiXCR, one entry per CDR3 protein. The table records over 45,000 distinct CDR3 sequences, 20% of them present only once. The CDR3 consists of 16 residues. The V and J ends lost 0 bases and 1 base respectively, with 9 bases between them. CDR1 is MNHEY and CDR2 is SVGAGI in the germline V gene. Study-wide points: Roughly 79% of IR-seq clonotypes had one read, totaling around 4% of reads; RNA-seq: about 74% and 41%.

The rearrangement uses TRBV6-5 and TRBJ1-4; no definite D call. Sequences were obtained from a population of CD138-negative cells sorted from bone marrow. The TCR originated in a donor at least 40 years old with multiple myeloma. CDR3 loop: CASSYSEPGTNEKLFF. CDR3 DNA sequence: TGTGCCAGCAGTTACTCCGAGCCGGGAACTAATGAAAAACTGTTTTTT.